These T cell receptor beta chains were read from a single sample in a study of cytomegalovirus exposure and HLA in healthy donors. Libraries were prepared by immunoSEQ multiplex PCR; TCRdb keeps only in-frame clonotypes and omits some of them. The sample lists roughly 82,000 clones, roughly 72% occurring once. Sequenced material: PBMCs. The source is a woman aged 40 to 50 in good health and CMV-seropositive. CDR3s include the opening cysteine and the closing phenylalanine or tryptophan. The D gene is left open where the match is weak. The size field is filled for only some rows; it gives once, few, many or a size class.

TGCGCCAGCAGCTGGGGACAGGGCAAAGAGACCCAGTACTTC	CASSWGQGKETQYF	TRBJ2-5	NA	TRBV5-1	TRBD1
TGTGCCAGCAGTCTGGGGACTGGGGGCAATCAGCCCCAGCATTTT	CASSLGTGGNQPQHF	TRBJ1-5	NA	TRBV7-9	NA
TGTGCCACCAGCAGAGACAGGGGTGAGACTGAAGCTTTCTTT	CATSRDRGETEAFF	TRBJ1-1	NA	TRBV15	NA
TGTGCCAGCAGTCTCAACCAGGGTAGTCAGCCCCAGCATTTT	CASSLNQGSQPQHF	TRBJ1-5	NA	TRBV28	NA
TGTGCCACCAGCAGTTGGCCCAATCAGCCCCAGCATTTT	CATSSWPNQPQHF	TRBJ1-5	few	TRBV15	NA
TGTGCCTGGTTGCCGGGACAAACCAACACCGGGGAGCTGTTTTTT	CAWLPGQTNTGELFF	TRBJ2-2	NA	TRBV30	NA
TGTGCCACCGGGGACATCCTACGCAATCAGCCCCAGCATTTT	CATGDILRNQPQHF	TRBJ1-5	NA	TRBV15	NA
TGCGCCAGCAGCGGGGGACAGGTCTCCATCAATGAGCAGTTCTTC	CASSGGQVSINEQFF	TRBJ2-1	NA	TRBV5-1	TRBD1
TGCGCCAGCAGCTTGGATTCACAGGGGCACTATGGCTACACCTTC	CASSLDSQGHYGYTF	TRBJ1-2	NA	TRBV5-1	TRBD1
TGTGCCAGCTCACCACAAAGGACTAGCAATGAGCAGTTCTTC	CASSPQRTSNEQFF	TRBJ2-1	NA	TRBV18	TRBD2
TGTGCCAGCAGCCACAGAGCCGGGGAGAAATACGAGCAGTACTTC	CASSHRAGEKYEQYF	TRBJ2-7	NA	TRBV2	NA
TGTGCCAGCAGCATAACCGGGACAGGGACTAACTATGGCTACACCTTC	CASSITGTGTNYGYTF	TRBJ1-2	NA	TRBV13	TRBD1